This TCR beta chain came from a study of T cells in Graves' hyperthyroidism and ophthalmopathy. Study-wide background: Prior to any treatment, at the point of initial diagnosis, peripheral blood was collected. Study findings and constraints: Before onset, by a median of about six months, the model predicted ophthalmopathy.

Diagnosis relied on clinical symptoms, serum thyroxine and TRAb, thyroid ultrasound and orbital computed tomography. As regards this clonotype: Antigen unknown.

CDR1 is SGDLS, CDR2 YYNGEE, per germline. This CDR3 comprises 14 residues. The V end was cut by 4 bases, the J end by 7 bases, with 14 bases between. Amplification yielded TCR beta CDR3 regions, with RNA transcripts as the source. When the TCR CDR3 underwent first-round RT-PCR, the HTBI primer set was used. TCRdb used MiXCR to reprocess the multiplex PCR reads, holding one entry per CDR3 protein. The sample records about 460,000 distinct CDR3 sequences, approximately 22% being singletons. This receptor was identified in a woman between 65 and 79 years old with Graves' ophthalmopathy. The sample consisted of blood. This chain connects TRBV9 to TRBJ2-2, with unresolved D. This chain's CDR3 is CASSSRLDSGELFF. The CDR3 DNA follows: TGTGCCAGCAGCTCCCGATTGGATAGCGGGGAGCTGTTTTTT. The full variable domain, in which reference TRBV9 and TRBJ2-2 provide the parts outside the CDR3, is DSGVTQTPKHLITATGQRVTLRCSPRSGDLSVYWYQQSLDQGLQFLIQYYNGEERAKGNILERFSAQQFPDLHSELNLSSLELGDSALYFCASSSRLDSGELFFGEGSRLTVL.